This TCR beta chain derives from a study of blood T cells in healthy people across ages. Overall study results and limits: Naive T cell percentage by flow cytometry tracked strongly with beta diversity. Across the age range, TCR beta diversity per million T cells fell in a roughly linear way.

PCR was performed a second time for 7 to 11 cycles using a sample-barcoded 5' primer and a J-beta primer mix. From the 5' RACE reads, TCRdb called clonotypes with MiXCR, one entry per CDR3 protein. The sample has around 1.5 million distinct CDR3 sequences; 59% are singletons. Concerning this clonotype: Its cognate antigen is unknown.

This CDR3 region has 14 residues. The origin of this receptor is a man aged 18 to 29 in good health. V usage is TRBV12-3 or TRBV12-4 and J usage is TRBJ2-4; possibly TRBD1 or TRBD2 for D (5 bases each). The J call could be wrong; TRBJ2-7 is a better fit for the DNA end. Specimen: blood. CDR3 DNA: TGTGCCAGCAGTTTCGGGGCGGTAAAGGACGAGCAGTACTTC. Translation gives CASSFGAVKDEQYF.